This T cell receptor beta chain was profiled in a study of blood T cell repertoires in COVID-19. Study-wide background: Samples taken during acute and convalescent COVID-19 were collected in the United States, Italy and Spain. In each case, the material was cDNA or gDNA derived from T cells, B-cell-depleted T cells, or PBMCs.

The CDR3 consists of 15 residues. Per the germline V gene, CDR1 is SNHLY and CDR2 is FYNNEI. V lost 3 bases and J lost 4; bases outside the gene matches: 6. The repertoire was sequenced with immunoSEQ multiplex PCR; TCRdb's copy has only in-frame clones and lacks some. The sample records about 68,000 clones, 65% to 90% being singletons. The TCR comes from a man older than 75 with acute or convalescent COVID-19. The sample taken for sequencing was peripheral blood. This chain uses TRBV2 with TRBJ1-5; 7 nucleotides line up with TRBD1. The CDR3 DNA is TGTGCCAGCAGTGACCCGGGACAGCCGAATCAGCCCCAGCATTTT. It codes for CASSDPGQPNQPQHF.